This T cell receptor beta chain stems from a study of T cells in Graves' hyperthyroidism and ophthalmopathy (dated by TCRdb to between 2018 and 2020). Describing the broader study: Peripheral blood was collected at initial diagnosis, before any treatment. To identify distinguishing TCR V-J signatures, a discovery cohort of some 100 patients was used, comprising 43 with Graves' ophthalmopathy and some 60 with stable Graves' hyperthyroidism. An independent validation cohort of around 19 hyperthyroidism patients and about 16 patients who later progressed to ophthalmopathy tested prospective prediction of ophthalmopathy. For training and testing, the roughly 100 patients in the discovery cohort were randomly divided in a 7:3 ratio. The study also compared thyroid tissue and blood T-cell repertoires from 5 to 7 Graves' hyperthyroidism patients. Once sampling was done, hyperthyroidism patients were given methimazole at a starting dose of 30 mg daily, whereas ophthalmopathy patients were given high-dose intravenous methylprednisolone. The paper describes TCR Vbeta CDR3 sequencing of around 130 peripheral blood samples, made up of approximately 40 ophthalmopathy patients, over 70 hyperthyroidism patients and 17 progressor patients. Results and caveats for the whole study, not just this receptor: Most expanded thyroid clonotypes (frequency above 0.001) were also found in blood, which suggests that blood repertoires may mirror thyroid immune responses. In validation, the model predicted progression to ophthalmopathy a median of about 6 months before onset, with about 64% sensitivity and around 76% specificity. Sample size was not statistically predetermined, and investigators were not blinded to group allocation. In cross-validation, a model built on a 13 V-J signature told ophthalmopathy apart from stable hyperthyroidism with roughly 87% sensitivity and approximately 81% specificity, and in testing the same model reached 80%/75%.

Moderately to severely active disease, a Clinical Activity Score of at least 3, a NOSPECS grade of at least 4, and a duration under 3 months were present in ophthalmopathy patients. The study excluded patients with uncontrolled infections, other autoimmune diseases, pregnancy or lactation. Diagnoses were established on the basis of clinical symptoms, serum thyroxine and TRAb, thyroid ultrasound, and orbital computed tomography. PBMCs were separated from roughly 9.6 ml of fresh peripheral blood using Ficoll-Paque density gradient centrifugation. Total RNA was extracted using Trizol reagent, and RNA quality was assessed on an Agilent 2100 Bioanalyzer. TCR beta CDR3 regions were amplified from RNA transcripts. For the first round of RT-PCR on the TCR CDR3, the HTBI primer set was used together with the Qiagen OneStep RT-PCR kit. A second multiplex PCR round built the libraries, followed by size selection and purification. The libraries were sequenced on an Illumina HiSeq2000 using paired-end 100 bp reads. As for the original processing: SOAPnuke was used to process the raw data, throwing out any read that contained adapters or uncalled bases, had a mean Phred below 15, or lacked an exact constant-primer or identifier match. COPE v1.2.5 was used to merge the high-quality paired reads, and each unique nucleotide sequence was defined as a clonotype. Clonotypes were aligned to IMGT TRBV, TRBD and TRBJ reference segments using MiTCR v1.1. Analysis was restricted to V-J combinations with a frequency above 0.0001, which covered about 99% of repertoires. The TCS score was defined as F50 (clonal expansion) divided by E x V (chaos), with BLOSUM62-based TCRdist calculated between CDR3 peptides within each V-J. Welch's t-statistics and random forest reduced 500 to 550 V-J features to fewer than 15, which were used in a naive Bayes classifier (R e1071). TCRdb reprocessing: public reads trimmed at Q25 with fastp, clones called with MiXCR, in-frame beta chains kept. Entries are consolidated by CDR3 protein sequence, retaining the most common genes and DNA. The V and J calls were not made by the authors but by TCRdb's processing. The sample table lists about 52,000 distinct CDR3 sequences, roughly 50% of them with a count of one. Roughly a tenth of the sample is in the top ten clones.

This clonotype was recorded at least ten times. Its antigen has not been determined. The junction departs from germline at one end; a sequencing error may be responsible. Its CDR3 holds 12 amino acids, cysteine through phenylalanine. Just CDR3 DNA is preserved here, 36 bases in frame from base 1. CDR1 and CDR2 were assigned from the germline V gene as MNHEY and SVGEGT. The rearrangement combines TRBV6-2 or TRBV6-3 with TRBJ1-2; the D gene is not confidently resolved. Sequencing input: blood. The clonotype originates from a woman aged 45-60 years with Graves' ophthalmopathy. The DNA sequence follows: TGTGCCACCAACGAGGGTAACCATGGCTACACCTTC. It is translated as CATNEGNHGYTF.